This record concerns one T cell receptor (beta chain) sequence. Its antigen is unidentified. With constant-segment primers, 5'RACE yielded cDNA libraries of TCR alpha and TCR beta that carried sample barcodes and UMIs. TCRdb used MiXCR to reprocess the 5' RACE reads, holding one entry per CDR3 protein. Of some 320,000 distinct CDR3 sequences listed, roughly 15% are singletons. This record belongs to a study of T-cell memory formation after mild COVID-19. Study summary: Among the donors, TCR clusters were largely specific to each donor.

General study findings and limits: Nothing showed for sure that second-wave clones peaking on day 37 were SARS-CoV-2 specific.

CDR1 is SEHNR and CDR2 is FQNEAQ in the germline V gene (reference sequence). The V gene lost 3 bases and the J gene lost 0 bases, with 6 bases spanning the gap. This CDR3 is built from 14 residues. The TCR was taken from a young man who had mild COVID-19 (a few samples of this study predate the infection). Cell type and time point are not known. The V call is TRBV7-9, the J call TRBJ1-3; D gene ambiguous. Source material: PBMCs or a T cell subset sorted from them (not recorded which). The CDR3 protein is CASSFESSGNTIYF. The CDR3 bases are TGTGCCAGCAGCTTTGAGAGCTCTGGAAACACCATATATTTT.